The 29 T cell receptor beta chains presented below share a single source sample, sequenced in a study of post-analysis software for immune sequencing data. Findings and caveats of the study: The study found TRBV5-6, TRBV5-1 and TRBV20-1 among four to six TRBV segments more frequent in patients than controls.

These TCRs are of unknown antigen specificity. The authors incorporated unique molecular identifiers into the TCR beta cDNA libraries. MiXCR, applied by TCRdb to the PCR reads, yields one record per CDR3 protein. Among roughly 570,000 distinct CDR3 sequences listed, 34% were seen once. The sequenced sample was blood. The source of these receptors is a girl between 2 and 17 years old with multiple sclerosis.

This clonotype was seen only a few times. This chain links TRBV6-1 with TRBJ2-5, with D unclear. V lost 3 bases and J 3 bases, leaving 5 bases between the germline ends. The germline V gene has CDR1 MNHNS and CDR2 SASEGT. The CDR3 consists of 12 residues. The DNA of the CDR3 is TGTGCCAGCAGTGAGCCAAAAGAGACCCAGTACTTC. Its translation is CASSEPKETQYF.

The V and J genes are TRBV3-1 and TRBJ1-2; no clear D. The CDR3 covers 16 residues. The V gene lost 4 bases and the J gene lost 2 bases, with 17 bases spanning the gap. Germline lookup yields CDR1 LGHDT and CDR2 YNNKEL (reference sequence). The CDR3 spells CASSPRRQNPNYGYTF. As DNA, the CDR3 is TGTGCCAGCAGCCCCCGTCGGCAGAATCCAAACTATGGCTACACCTTC.

The V gene is TRBV5-5, the J gene TRBJ2-1; D ambiguous. Germline CDR1 is SGHKS and CDR2 is YYEKEE (reference sequence). The length of the CDR3 is 13 residues. V lost 2 bases and J 1 base, leaving 4 bases between the germline ends. CDR3 residues: CASSFVSYNEQFF. The CDR3 region has the DNA TGTGCCAGCAGCTTTGTTTCCTACAATGAGCAGTTCTTC. Full variable domain (remainder filled in from reference TRBV5-5 and TRBJ2-1): DAGVTQSPTHLIKTRGQQVTLRCSPISGHKSVSWYQQVLGQGPQFIFQYYEKEERGRGNFPDRFSARQFPNYSSELNVNALLLGDSALYLCASSFVSYNEQFFGPGTRLTVL.

There are a few counts of this clonotype. For the CDR3, the DNA is TGTGCCAGCAGCCGACTCGGGACAGCCGGAATGAACACTGAAGCTTTCTTT. Its translation: CASSRLGTAGMNTEAFF. The chain has TRBV6-1 and TRBJ1-1, with TRBD1 matching over 7 bases. J was trimmed by 0 bases and V by 6 bases; bases with no gene match: 13. There are 17 residues in the CDR3. Looked up from germline, CDR1 is MNHNS and CDR2 is SASEGT.

This clonotype has just a few counts. The J gene is TRBJ2-7, the V gene TRBV21-1; the D call in the table, TRBD1, was not verified against the DNA. TRBV21-1 is labeled a pseudogene. The CDR3 sequence is 14 residues long. CDR3 sequence: CASSKDGGQDEQYF. The CDR3 bases are TGTGCCAGCAGCAAGGACGGGGGGCAGGACGAGCAGTACTTC.

This clonotype was observed at least ten times. The chain uses TRBV20-1 and TRBJ2-7, with 7 bases fitting TRBD2. CDR1 and CDR2 (germline): DFQATT, SNEGSKA (reference sequence). V shed 5 bases, J shed 5 bases, and the junction held 12 bases outside the gene matches. The CDR3 loop spans 14 amino acids. CDR3 in DNA: TGCAGTGCTCCCCTCGGGGGGTCCGCCAACGAGCAGTACTTC. Translating it yields CSAPLGGSANEQYF.

This clonotype was seen a few times. V usage is TRBV20-1 and J usage is TRBJ2-1, with 8 nucleotides matching TRBD2. This CDR3 spans 15 amino acids. Germline CDR1 DFQATT, CDR2 SNEGSKA (reference sequence). J lost 6 bases, V lost 0 bases, and 7 bases had no gene match. The CDR3 loop is CSARDPAGVPNEQFF. Written as DNA, the CDR3 is TGCAGTGCTAGAGATCCAGCGGGGGTTCCCAATGAGCAGTTCTTC.

This chain links TRBV12-3 or TRBV12-4 with TRBJ2-3; the match to TRBD1 covers 9 bases. Trimming removed 4 bases from V and 4 bases from J; junction bases left unmatched: 9. The CDR3 has 16 amino acids. In DNA form, the CDR3 reads TGTGCCAGCAGTTCCAAGCCGGGACAGGGCTCAGATACGCAGTATTTT. Protein product: CASSSKPGQGSDTQYF.

This clonotype was seen a handful of times. The V gene is TRBV12-3 or TRBV12-4, the J gene TRBJ2-3; 8 bases align to TRBD2. This CDR3 contains 16 residues. V shed 5 bases, J shed 9 bases, and the junction held 16 bases outside the gene matches. The CDR3 sequence is CASSPLGAGATATQYF. The CDR3 DNA reads as TGTGCCAGCAGTCCCCTAGGAGCGGGGGCTACAGCCACGCAGTATTTT.

In this sample, this clonotype turned up a few times. The J gene is TRBJ2-3, the V gene TRBV25-1, with D possibly matching TRBD2 (5 bases). V lost 6 bases and J lost 2, with 15 bases in between. The CDR3 consists of 15 residues. CDR1 MGHDK and CDR2 SYGVNS come from the germline V gene. The CDR3 reads CASRGLGGLTDTQYF. The CDR3 DNA sequence: TGTGCCAGCAGAGGGCTGGGTGGACTCACAGATACGCAGTATTTT. The full variable domain, its missing parts supplied by reference TRBV25-1 and TRBJ2-3, is EADIYQTPRYLVIGTGKKITLECSQTMGHDKMYWYQQDPGMELHLIHYSYGVNSTEKGDLSSESTVSRIRTEHFPLTLESARPSHTSQYLCASRGLGGLTDTQYFGPGTRLTVL.

The rearrangement joins TRBV5-1 to TRBJ2-3, with 8 bases matching TRBD2. From germline, CDR1 is SGHRS and CDR2 YFSETQ. V gave up 2 bases and J gave up 4 bases; unmatched junction bases: 6. The CDR3 runs to 15 residues. DNA of the CDR3: TGCGCCAGCAGCTTATCGGGGGGGCCCCCAGATACGCAGTATTTT. It is translated as CASSLSGGPPDTQYF.

A few counts support this clonotype. The chain uses TRBV5-1 and TRBJ2-7, with 7 bases aligning to TRBD1. Germline V gene sequence: CDR1 SGHRS, CDR2 YFSETQ. CDR3 length: 14 amino acids. V dropped 4 bases and J dropped 7; count of bases not matched to a gene: 11. This CDR3 is CASSKPDRVGEQYF. The CDR3 DNA reads as TGCGCCAGCAGCAAACCTGACAGGGTGGGGGAGCAGTACTTC.

The rearrangement links TRBV5-1 to TRBJ2-4, with 9 positions matching TRBD1. This CDR3 region has 17 residues. The ends lost 4 bases at V and 0 bases at J; junction bases unmatched: 8. Germline loops: CDR1 SGHRS, CDR2 YFSETQ. The CDR3, as DNA: TGCGCCAGCAGCCCCAAGAGGACAGGGGAAGCCAAAAACATTCAGTACTTC. It translates to CASSPKRTGEAKNIQYF.

This chain joins TRBV28 and TRBJ2-4, with D hard to call. CDR1 and CDR2 (germline): MDHEN, SYDVKM. Trimming pared 3 bases from V and 13 bases from J, leaving 16 bases between. The CDR3 has 13 amino acids. The CDR3 region has the DNA TGTGCCAGCAGTTTGGGAAGGTTCGGTGTGCAGTACTTC. Amino acid sequence: CASSLGRFGVQYF.

The J gene is TRBJ2-5, the V gene TRBV21-1; whether TRBD2, the table's D call, matches the DNA was not checked. TRBV21-1 is marked as a pseudogene. This CDR3 spans 16 amino acids. The CDR3 region is CASSPPGVIAQETQYF. The CDR3 coding sequence is TGTGCCAGCAGCCCCCCGGGAGTAATAGCACAAGAGACCCAGTACTTC.

The table lists this clonotype with a few counts. V and J are TRBV6-5 and TRBJ1-6; D is perhaps TRBD1 (5 bases). CDR3 length: 15 amino acids. In germline, CDR1 is MNHEY, CDR2 SVGAGI. V lost 8 bases and J lost 0, with 11 bases in between. The CDR3 DNA sequence: TGTGCCAGCCGGACACCTACCTCCTATAATTCACCCCTCCACTTT. It specifies CASRTPTSYNSPLHF.

In this sample, this clonotype turned up a few times. The genes are TRBV5-1 and TRBJ2-5, with D tentatively TRBD1 (6 bases). CDR1 SGHRS and CDR2 YFSETQ come from the germline V gene. With 4 bases removed from V and 0 bases from J, the gap between germline ends came to 13 bases. The CDR3 totals 15 residues. In DNA form, the CDR3 reads TGCGCCAGCAGCCGGTGGACAGTTAACCAAGAGACCCAGTACTTC. Protein product: CASSRWTVNQETQYF. The whole variable domain, remainder taken from reference TRBV5-1 and TRBJ2-5, is KAGVTQTPRYLIKTRGQQVTLSCSPISGHRSVSWYQQTPGQGLQFLFEYFSETQRNKGNFPGRFSGRQFSNSRSEMNVSTLELGDSALYLCASSRWTVNQETQYFGPGTRLLVL.

Regarding this clonotype: At one end, the junction sequence differs from germline, possibly due to a read error. The V call is TRBV9, the J call TRBJ2-7; no firm D call. Germline CDR1 is SGDLS and CDR2 is YYNGEE. The length of the CDR3 is 13 residues. The CDR3 spells CACSVVSETQQYF. CDR3 bases: TGTGCCTGCAGCGTAGTTTCCGAGACCCAGCAGTACTTC.

V usage is TRBV27 and J usage is TRBJ2-5; TRBD2 agrees at 11 bases. This CDR3 spans 17 amino acids. V was clipped by 6 bases and J by 0 bases; unmatched bases: 9. CDR1 is MNHEY, CDR2 SMNVEV, per germline (reference sequence). CDR3 residues: CASSPWLAGGHQETQYF. The CDR3 bases are TGTGCCAGCAGCCCGTGGCTAGCGGGGGGTCACCAAGAGACCCAGTACTTC.

In its sample, this clonotype was seen a few times. The chain carries TRBV29-1 and TRBJ1-2; TRBD1 agrees at 7 bases. Germline V CDR1 and CDR2: SQVTM, ANQGSEA. There are 14 residues in the CDR3. V shed 6 bases, J shed 0 bases, and the junction held 7 bases outside the gene matches. The CDR3 region has the DNA TGCAGCGTCGTTACAGGGGCCTCTAACTATGGCTACACCTTC. Its protein product is CSVVTGASNYGYTF.

Many counts were recorded for this clonotype. This chain connects TRBV18 to TRBJ1-2, with a tentative D call TRBD1 (6 bases). Per germline, CDR1 KGHSH and CDR2 LQKENI. The CDR3 loop spans 13 amino acids. Trimming pared 5 bases from V and 2 bases from J, leaving 9 bases between. The CDR3: CASSATGNYGYTF. The CDR3 DNA sequence: TGTGCCAGCTCAGCAACAGGGAACTATGGCTACACCTTC.

This clonotype was detected a few times. This sequence joins TRBV7-6 and TRBJ2-3; no clear D. Germline values: CDR1 SGHVS, CDR2 FNYEAQ. Trimming cost V 1 base and J 4 bases, with 9 bases left between them. The CDR3 runs 14 residues. The CDR3: CASSLGVDSDTQYF. The CDR3 nucleotides read TGTGCCAGCAGCTTAGGGGTAGACTCAGATACGCAGTATTTT.

This chain joins TRBV2 and TRBJ1-2, with 8 nucleotides matching TRBD1. Trimming took 9 bases from V and 6 from J; bases not matched to a gene: 6. The V gene's germline CDR1 is SNHLY and CDR2 FYNNEI. CDR3 size: 12 residues. In DNA form, the CDR3 reads TGTGCCAGTAACGGACAGGGAGATGGCTACACCTTC. Amino acid sequence: CASNGQGDGYTF. The full variable domain, with the rest looked up from reference TRBV2 and TRBJ1-2, is EPEVTQTPSHQVTQMGQEVILRCVPISNHLYFYWYRQILGQKVEFLVSFYNNEISEKSEIFDDQFSVERPDGSNFTLKIRSTKLEDSAMYFCASNGQGDGYTFGSGTRLTVV.

This clonotype was detected a few times. This chain links TRBV4-1 with TRBJ1-5; weak D call: TRBD1 (5 bases). Trimming left V 1 base short and J 4 bases short, with 8 bases between. Germline V gene data show CDR1 as MGHRA and CDR2 as YSYEKL. This CDR3 region has 14 residues. The CDR3 is CASSQAGDNQPQHF. DNA of the CDR3: TGCGCCAGCAGCCAAGCGGGGGATAATCAGCCCCAGCATTTT.

The table lists this clonotype with a few counts. The V call is TRBV20-1, the J call TRBJ2-7, with 13 bases matching TRBD2. Trimming took 0 bases from V and 7 from J; bases not matched to a gene: 12. The CDR3 runs 17 residues. Looked up from germline, CDR1 is DFQATT and CDR2 is SNEGSKA (reference sequence). The CDR3: CSARDPRTSGGPGEQYF. The CDR3 DNA reads TGCAGTGCTAGAGATCCCCGGACTAGCGGGGGCCCTGGGGAGCAGTACTTC.

This sequence joins TRBV20-1 and TRBJ1-2; D uncertain. V was trimmed by 3 bases and J by 6 bases, leaving 11 bases between them. The CDR3 is 12 residues long. Germline loops: CDR1 DFQATT, CDR2 SNEGSKA (reference sequence). The chain's CDR3 is CSASSPSDGYTF. The CDR3 DNA reads as TGCAGTGCTAGTTCACCGTCGGATGGCTACACCTTC.

Worth noting for this clonotype: At one boundary the junction diverges from the germline segment, which might be a read error. The chain couples TRBV6-1 to TRBJ2-1; the match to TRBD1 covers 8 bases. The V gene's germline CDR1 is MNHNS and CDR2 SASEGT. The CDR3 is 15 residues long. The CDR3 loop reads CASLDRAKPYNGQFF. CDR3 bases: TGTGCCAGTCTGGACAGGGCAAAACCCTACAATGGGCAGTTCTTC.

The chain carries TRBV11-2 and TRBJ2-5, with D tentatively TRBD2 (7 bases). CDR3 size: 15 residues. Per the germline V gene, CDR1 is SGHAT and CDR2 is FQNNGV. The V end was cut by 5 bases, the J end by 1 base, with 14 bases between. The CDR3 sequence: CASSLLGGAQETQYF. The CDR3 DNA reads TGTGCCAGCAGCCTCCTGGGGGGGGCCCAAGAGACCCAGTACTTC. The full variable domain, completed using reference TRBV11-2 and TRBJ2-5, is EAGVAQSPRYKIIEKRQSVAFWCNPISGHATLYWYQQILGQGPKLLIQFQNNGVVDDSQLPKDRFSAERLKGVDSTLKIQPAKLEDSAVYLCASSLLGGAQETQYFGPGTRLLVL.

This rearrangement joins TRBV10-3 to TRBJ1-1, with 11 bases fitting TRBD1. CDR1 ENHRY and CDR2 SYGVKD come from the germline V gene. The trim removed 6 bases at V and 4 bases at J, leaving 4 bases unmatched. The CDR3 is 14 amino acids. The CDR3 nucleotides read TGTGCCATCAGCGGGACAGGGGGGGGCACTGAAGCTTTCTTT. Protein: CAISGTGGGTEAFF.